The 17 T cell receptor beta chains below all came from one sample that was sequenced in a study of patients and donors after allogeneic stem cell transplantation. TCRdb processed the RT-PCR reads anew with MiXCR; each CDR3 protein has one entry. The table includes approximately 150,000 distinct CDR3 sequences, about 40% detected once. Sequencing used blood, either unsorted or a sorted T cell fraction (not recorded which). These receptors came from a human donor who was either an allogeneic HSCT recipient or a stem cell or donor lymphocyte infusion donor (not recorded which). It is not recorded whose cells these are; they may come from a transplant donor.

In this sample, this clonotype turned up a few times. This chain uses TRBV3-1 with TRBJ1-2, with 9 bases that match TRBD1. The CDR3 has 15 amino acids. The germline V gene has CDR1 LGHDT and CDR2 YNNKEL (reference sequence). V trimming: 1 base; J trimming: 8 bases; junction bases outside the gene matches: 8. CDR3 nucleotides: TGTGCCAGCAGCCAAGTTGACGGGACAGGGTCCGGCTACACCTTC. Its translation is CASSQVDGTGSGYTF.

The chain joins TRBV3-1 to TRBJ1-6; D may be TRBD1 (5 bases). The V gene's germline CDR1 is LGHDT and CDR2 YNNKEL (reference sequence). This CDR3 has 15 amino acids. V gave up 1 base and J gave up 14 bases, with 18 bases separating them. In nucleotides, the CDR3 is TGTGCCAGCAGCCAAGTTCCCAGAGGCGGGGGATCCCTCCACTTT. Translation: CASSQVPRGGGSLHF.

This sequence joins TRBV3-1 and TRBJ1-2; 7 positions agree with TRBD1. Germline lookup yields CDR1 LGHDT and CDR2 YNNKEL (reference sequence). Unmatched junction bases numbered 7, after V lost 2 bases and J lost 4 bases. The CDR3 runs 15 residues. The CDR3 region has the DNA TGTGCCAGCAGCCAAAACTCGGGACAGTCCTATGGCTACACCTTC. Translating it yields CASSQNSGQSYGYTF.

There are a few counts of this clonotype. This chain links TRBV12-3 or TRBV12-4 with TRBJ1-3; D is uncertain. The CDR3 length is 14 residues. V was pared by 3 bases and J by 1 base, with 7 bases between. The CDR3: CASSFSGSGNTIYF. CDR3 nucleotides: TGTGCCAGCAGTTTTTCGGGGTCTGGAAACACCATATATTTT.

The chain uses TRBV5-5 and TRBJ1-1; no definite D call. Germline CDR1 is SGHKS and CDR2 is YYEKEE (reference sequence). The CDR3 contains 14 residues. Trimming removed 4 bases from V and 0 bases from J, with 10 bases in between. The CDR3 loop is CASSRELMNTEAFF. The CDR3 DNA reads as TGTGCCAGCAGCCGGGAGCTAATGAACACTGAAGCTTTCTTT.

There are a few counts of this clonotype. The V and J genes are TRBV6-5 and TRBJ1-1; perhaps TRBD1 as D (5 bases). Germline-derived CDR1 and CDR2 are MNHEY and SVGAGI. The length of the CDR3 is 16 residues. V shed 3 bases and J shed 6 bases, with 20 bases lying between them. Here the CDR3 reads CASSYRGTHLGAEAFF. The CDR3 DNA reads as TGTGCCAGCAGTTATCGAGGGACTCATCTAGGGGCTGAAGCTTTCTTT.

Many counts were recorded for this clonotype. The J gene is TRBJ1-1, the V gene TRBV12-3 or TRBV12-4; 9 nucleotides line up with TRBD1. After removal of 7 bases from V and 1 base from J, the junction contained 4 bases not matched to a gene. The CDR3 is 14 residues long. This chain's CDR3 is CASTLTGGNTEAFF. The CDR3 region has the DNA TGTGCCAGCACCCTGACAGGGGGGAACACTGAAGCTTTCTTT.

The CDR3 sequence: CSASTGVNQPQHF. In DNA form, the CDR3 reads TGCAGTGCTTCGACAGGAGTCAATCAGCCCCAGCATTTT. The V gene is TRBV20-1, the J gene TRBJ1-5; D is perhaps TRBD1 (6 bases). In germline, CDR1 is DFQATT, CDR2 SNEGSKA (reference sequence). This CDR3 has 13 amino acids. Trimming left V 5 bases short and J 3 bases short, with 11 bases between.

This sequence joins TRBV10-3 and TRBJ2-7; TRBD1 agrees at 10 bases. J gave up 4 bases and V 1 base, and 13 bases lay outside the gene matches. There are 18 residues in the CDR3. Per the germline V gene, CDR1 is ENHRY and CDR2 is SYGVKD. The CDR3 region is CAISEWLQDRGRSYEQYF. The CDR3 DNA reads TGTGCCATCAGTGAGTGGCTCCAGGACAGGGGGAGATCATACGAGCAGTACTTC.

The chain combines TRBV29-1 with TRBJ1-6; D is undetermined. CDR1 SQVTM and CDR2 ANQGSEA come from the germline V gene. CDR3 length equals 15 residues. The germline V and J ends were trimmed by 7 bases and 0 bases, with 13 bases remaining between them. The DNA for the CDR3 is TGCAGCGCTCGCACCGGGAGCTCCTATAATTCACCCCTCCACTTT. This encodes CSARTGSSYNSPLHF.

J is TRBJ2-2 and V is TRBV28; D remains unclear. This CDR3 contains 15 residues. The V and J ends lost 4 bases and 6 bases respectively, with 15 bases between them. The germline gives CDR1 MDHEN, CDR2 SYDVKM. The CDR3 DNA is TGTGCCAGCAGTTCCCGAGTCGACTTTGCCGGGGAGCTGTTTTTT. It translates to CASSSRVDFAGELFF.

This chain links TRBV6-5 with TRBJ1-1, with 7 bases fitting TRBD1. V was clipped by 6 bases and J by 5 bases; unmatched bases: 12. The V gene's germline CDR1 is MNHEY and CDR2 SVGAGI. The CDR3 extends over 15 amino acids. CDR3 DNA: TGTGCCAGCAGCTCCCGAGGGGGCGCGGGGACTGAAGCTTTCTTT. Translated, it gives CASSSRGGAGTEAFF.

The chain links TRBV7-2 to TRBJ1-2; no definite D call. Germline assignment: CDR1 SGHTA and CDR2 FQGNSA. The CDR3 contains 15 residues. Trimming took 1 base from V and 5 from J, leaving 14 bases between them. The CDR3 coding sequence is TGTGCCAGCAGCTTAGTGTTTTGGCAGGCGTATGGCTACACCTTC. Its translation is CASSLVFWQAYGYTF.

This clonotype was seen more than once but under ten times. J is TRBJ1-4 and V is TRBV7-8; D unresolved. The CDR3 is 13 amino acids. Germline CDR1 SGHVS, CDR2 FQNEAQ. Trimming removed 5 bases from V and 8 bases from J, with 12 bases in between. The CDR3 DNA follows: TGTGCCAGCAGCCCGACCCTTGGGGAAAAACTGTTTTTT. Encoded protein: CASSPTLGEKLFF.

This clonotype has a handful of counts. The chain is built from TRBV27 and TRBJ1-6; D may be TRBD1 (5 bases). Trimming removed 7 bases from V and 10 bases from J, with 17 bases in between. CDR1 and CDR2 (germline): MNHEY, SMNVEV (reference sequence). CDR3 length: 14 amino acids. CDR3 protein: CASKRDPGNSPLHF. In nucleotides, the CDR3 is TGTGCCAGCAAAAGGGACCCGGGTAACTCACCCCTCCACTTT.

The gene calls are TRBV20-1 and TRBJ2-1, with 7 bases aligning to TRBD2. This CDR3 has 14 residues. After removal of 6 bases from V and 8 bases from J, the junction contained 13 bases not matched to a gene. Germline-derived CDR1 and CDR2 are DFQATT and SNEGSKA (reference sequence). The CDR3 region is CSADRDSAGDEQFF. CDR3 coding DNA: TGCAGTGCCGATCGGGACTCCGCGGGGGATGAGCAGTTCTTC.

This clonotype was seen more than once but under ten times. The CDR3 bases are TGTGCCAGCAGTGGAGGGAACACTGAAGCTTTCTTT. This translates into CASSGGNTEAFF. This rearrangement joins TRBV2 to TRBJ1-1; D is uncertain. Trimming left V 4 bases short and J 1 base short, with 4 bases between. Germline assignment: CDR1 SNHLY and CDR2 FYNNEI. The CDR3 contains 12 residues.